These 20 T cell receptor beta chains originate from one sample sequenced in a study of blood T cells in healthy people across ages. Through a sample-barcoded 5' primer and a J-beta primer mix, a second PCR was run for roughly 7 to 12 cycles. Via MiXCR, TCRdb re-called the 5' RACE reads, giving one row per CDR3 protein. The sample shows about 1 million distinct CDR3 sequences, 40% to 55% of them seen only once. Material for sequencing was blood. Source of these receptors: a woman aged 60-75 years in good health.

The chain couples TRBV20-1 to TRBJ2-1; D possibly matches TRBD1 or TRBD2 (5 bases each). Deletions cut 1 base from V and 6 bases from J, with 16 bases between. Germline V gene lookup returns CDR1 DFQATT and CDR2 SNEGSKA (reference sequence). The CDR3 sequence is 15 residues long. The CDR3 reads CSARASMPGGNEQFF. CDR3 nucleotides: TGCAGTGCTAGAGCCTCCATGCCTGGGGGCAATGAGCAGTTCTTC.

The table lists this clonotype with a few counts. The V and J genes are TRBV6-5 and TRBJ2-7; 8 nucleotides align to TRBD2. V gave up 8 bases and J gave up 3 bases; unmatched junction bases: 6. The CDR3 has 13 amino acids. Looked up from germline, CDR1 is MNHEY and CDR2 is SVGAGI. The CDR3 DNA follows: TGTGCCAGCGGGCTAGCGGGTAACTACGAGCAGTACTTC. Translated, it gives CASGLAGNYEQYF.

This chain joins TRBV13 and TRBJ1-4; D is undetermined. Germline V gene sequence: CDR1 PRHDT, CDR2 FYEKMQ (reference sequence). V was shortened by 5 bases and J by 0 bases, with 10 bases between the two germline ends. The CDR3 has 15 residues. For the CDR3, the DNA is TGTGCCAGCAGCCTCGGCCCTCCAACTAATGAAAAACTGTTTTTT. Translating gives CASSLGPPTNEKLFF.

The chain combines TRBV6-4 with TRBJ2-1; 10 positions match TRBD2. The CDR3 length is 14 residues. Germline V lookup: CDR1 MRHNA, CDR2 SNTAGT. V was clipped by 7 bases and J by 5 bases; unmatched bases: 5. The CDR3 loop is CASKTSGLHNEQFF. The CDR3 coding sequence is TGTGCCAGCAAGACTAGCGGGCTTCACAATGAGCAGTTCTTC.

The CDR3 region has the DNA TGTGCCAGCCGCGGATCCGCGGGGGGCACCTACAATGAGCAGTTCTTC. It specifies CASRGSAGGTYNEQFF. The genes are TRBV4-2 and TRBJ2-1; 8 nucleotides align to TRBD2. The junction had 11 bases not matched to a gene; V was cut back by 8 bases and J by 2 bases. Germline V CDR1 and CDR2: LGHNA, YNFKEQ. The CDR3 totals 16 residues.

The V call is TRBV12-3 or TRBV12-4, the J call TRBJ2-1; 7 nucleotides line up with TRBD1. The CDR3 totals 14 residues. V shed 6 bases and J 12 bases; nucleotides not matched to a gene: 14. Here the CDR3 DNA reads TGTGCCAGCAGCTCTGGACAGGCCTACGACGCGCAGTTCTTC. Translating gives CASSSGQAYDAQFF.

This chain connects TRBV4-1 to TRBJ2-3; 7 bases agree with TRBD2. With V trimmed by 6 bases and J by 4 bases, 7 bases remained unmatched. This CDR3 has 14 residues. CDR1 and CDR2 from the germline V gene are MGHRA and YSYEKL. The CDR3 here is CASRPAGVSDTQYF. CDR3 nucleotide sequence: TGCGCCAGCAGACCGGCGGGAGTGTCAGATACGCAGTATTTT.

This chain joins TRBV7-8 and TRBJ2-7; D is uncertain. The germline V gene encodes CDR1 SGHVS and CDR2 FQNEAQ. V dropped 5 bases and J dropped 4 bases, with 15 bases sitting between them. The CDR3 length is 14 residues. The CDR3 DNA reads TGTGCCAGCAGCGTAGGGCAGGCAAATTACGAGCAGTACTTC. Its protein product is CASSVGQANYEQYF.

The chain carries TRBV5-1 and TRBJ2-3; perhaps TRBD2 as D (6 bases). The CDR3 loop spans 16 amino acids. Trimming removed 0 bases at V and 3 bases at J, with 14 bases between. Per the germline V gene, CDR1 is SGHRS and CDR2 is YFSETQ. CDR3 DNA: TGCGCCAGCAGCTTGGAGGGCCTAGCGAGAACAGATACGCAGTATTTT. Protein product: CASSLEGLARTDTQYF.

The genes are TRBV7-2 and TRBJ2-4, with 7 bases identical to TRBD1. After removal of 2 bases from V and 13 bases from J, the junction contained 17 bases not matched to a gene. The CDR3 extends over 16 amino acids. Germline V gene lookup returns CDR1 SGHTA and CDR2 FQGNSA. The CDR3 region has the DNA TGTGCCAGCAGCTTATACCTCAGCACTCGTCAGGGGGAGCAGTACTTC. Translated, it gives CASSLYLSTRQGEQYF.

This clonotype was found many times. This sequence joins TRBV7-3 and TRBJ2-3; no firm D call. The length of the CDR3 is 12 residues. Trimming stripped 5 bases from V and 2 bases from J, with 5 bases between. CDR1 is SGHTA, CDR2 FQGTGA, per germline. CDR3 DNA: TGTGCCAGCAGCGGAAACACAGATACGCAGTATTTT. Protein: CASSGNTDTQYF.

This clonotype has a count of ten or more. The chain links TRBV6-6 to TRBJ2-4, with TRBD1 matching 9 bases. CDR3 size: 14 residues. Looked up from germline, CDR1 is MNHNY and CDR2 is SVGAGI (reference sequence). V dropped 4 bases and J dropped 13; count of bases not matched to a gene: 11. CDR3 DNA sequence: TGTGCCAGCAGTTCCCGGACAGGGGATTCGGAGCAGTACTTC. Protein sequence: CASSSRTGDSEQYF.

This clonotype was picked up one time. The rearrangement joins TRBV28 to TRBJ1-5; D is unresolved. CDR1 MDHEN and CDR2 SYDVKM come from the germline V gene. There are 14 residues in the CDR3. V was trimmed by 8 bases and J by 3 bases, leaving 14 bases between them. The CDR3 is CASRAGYNNQPQHF. CDR3 nucleotides: TGTGCCAGCCGGGCCGGTTATAACAATCAGCCCCAGCATTTT.

The chain has TRBV11-2 and TRBJ2-3; 13 nucleotides line up with TRBD2. Germline CDR1 and CDR2: SGHAT and FQNNGV. Trimming cost V 6 bases and J 2 bases; bases outside gene matches: 5. This CDR3 has 16 residues. The CDR3 region has the DNA TGTGCCAGCAGTCCGGGACTAGCGGGGATCACAGATACGCAGTATTTT. Protein sequence: CASSPGLAGITDTQYF.

The table lists this clonotype with a count of one. The chain has TRBV13 and TRBJ2-7; D is undetermined. Per the germline V gene, CDR1 is PRHDT and CDR2 is FYEKMQ (reference sequence). Trimming removed 4 bases from V and 1 base from J, with 14 bases in between. This CDR3 contains 15 residues. CDR3 loop: CASSSTAQRSYEQYF. The CDR3 coding sequence is TGTGCCAGCAGCTCGACCGCCCAAAGGTCCTACGAGCAGTACTTC.

This clonotype was seen once. V gene TRBV7-8 combines with J gene TRBJ2-3; 10 bases align to TRBD2. The germline gives CDR1 SGHVS, CDR2 FQNEAQ. The CDR3 sequence is 17 residues long. The J segment lost 1 base and the V segment lost 1 base, leaving 5 bases of the junction unmatched. For the CDR3, the DNA is TGTGCCAGCAGCTTAGTCAAGGGGACTAGCGGCACAGATACGCAGTATTTT. Translated: CASSLVKGTSGTDTQYF.

This sequence joins TRBV5-4 and TRBJ2-1; 9 nucleotides line up with TRBD2. After removal of 2 bases from V and 5 bases from J, the junction contained 8 bases not matched to a gene. Germline V gene sequence: CDR1 SGHNT, CDR2 YYREEE (reference sequence). The CDR3 runs 16 residues. The CDR3 reads CASSFGSGRTHNEQFF. CDR3 coding DNA: TGTGCCAGCAGCTTTGGGAGCGGGAGGACACACAATGAGCAGTTCTTC.

The V and J genes are TRBV28 and TRBJ2-7; TRBD1 agrees at 11 bases. Germline V gives CDR1 MDHEN, CDR2 SYDVKM. This CDR3 is 14 amino acids long. V shed 3 bases, J shed 10 bases, and the junction held 8 bases outside the gene matches. The CDR3 bases are TGTGCCAGCAGTTTGGCCGGGACAGGGGGGGTACAGTACTTC. It yields the protein CASSLAGTGGVQYF.

This chain joins TRBV5-1 and TRBJ2-2; 7 nucleotides line up with TRBD1. There are 15 residues in the CDR3. Germline loops: CDR1 SGHRS, CDR2 YFSETQ. Trimming at V came to 4 bases and at J to 6 bases, leaving 9 bases not matched to a gene. In DNA form, the CDR3 reads TGCGCCAGCAGCGTGAGACAGGGAGTATCCGGGGAGCTGTTTTTT. This sequence encodes CASSVRQGVSGELFF.

The chain couples TRBV2 to TRBJ2-1; TRBD2 might be the D (6 bases). The CDR3 runs to 15 residues. Trimming left V 2 bases short and J 4 bases short, with 12 bases between. The germline V gene has CDR1 SNHLY and CDR2 FYNNEI. In DNA, the CDR3 is TGTGCCAGCAGTGAAATTGGCGGGGATTACAATGAGCAGTTCTTC. The encoded protein is CASSEIGGDYNEQFF.